Below are 9 T cell receptor beta chains sequenced from a single sample in a study of Graves' ophthalmopathy and Graves' hyperthyroidism. From RNA, the CDR3 regions of TCR beta chains were amplified and sequenced. The authors performed first-round RT-PCR with HTBI primers and then a second-round multiplex PCR. TCRdb used MiXCR to reprocess the multiplex PCR reads, holding one entry per CDR3 protein. Of almost 750,000 distinct CDR3 sequences listed, 40% are singletons. The specimen sequenced was peripheral blood. These receptor sequences come from an adult man with Graves' ophthalmopathy.

Many counts were recorded for this clonotype. J is TRBJ1-2 and V is TRBV7-9; D is undetermined. Germline V lookup: CDR1 SEHNR, CDR2 FQNEAQ (reference sequence). The CDR3 totals 15 residues. V gave up 1 base and J gave up 5 bases, with 14 bases separating them. The chain's CDR3 is CASSLGRNKVYGYTF. The DNA of the CDR3 is TGTGCCAGCAGCTTAGGTCGGAACAAAGTTTATGGCTACACCTTC.

This clonotype came up many times. The rearrangement links TRBV29-1 to TRBJ2-5, with 7 bases aligning to TRBD1. CDR3 length equals 14 residues. Germline V CDR1 and CDR2: SQVTM, ANQGSEA. J gave up 4 bases and V 6 bases, and 11 bases lay outside the gene matches. This CDR3 reads CSVAPTGWGETQYF. The DNA for the CDR3 is TGCAGCGTCGCGCCGACAGGGTGGGGAGAGACCCAGTACTTC.

This clonotype was counted many times. The chain joins TRBV29-1 to TRBJ1-4; D perhaps matches TRBD1 (5 bases). The CDR3 contains 12 residues. V lost 8 bases to trimming and J lost 4 bases, with 11 bases between them. Germline V CDR1 and CDR2: SQVTM, ANQGSEA. The CDR3 coding sequence is TGCAGCTCGACAGAAAATAATGAAAAACTGTTTTTT. It yields the protein CSSTENNEKLFF.

The chain links TRBV5-1 to TRBJ2-7, with D possibly being TRBD2 (6 bases). This CDR3 is built from 13 residues. The germline V gene has CDR1 SGHRS and CDR2 YFSETQ. Trimming pared 0 bases from V and 8 bases from J, leaving 12 bases between. CDR3 nucleotides: TGCGCCAGCAGCTTGGGGGACTCTCAACAGCAGTACTTC. Translation: CASSLGDSQQQYF. The full variable domain, in which reference TRBV5-1 and TRBJ2-7 provide the parts outside the CDR3, is KAGVTQTPRYLIKTRGQQVTLSCSPISGHRSVSWYQQTPGQGLQFLFEYFSETQRNKGNFPGRFSGRQFSNSRSEMNVSTLELGDSALYLCASSLGDSQQQYFGPGTRLTVT.

V gene TRBV7-3 combines with J gene TRBJ2-5, with TRBD1 matching over 8 bases. Germline trimming cut 5 bases from V and 8 bases from J; bases unmatched to any gene: 4. Germline values: CDR1 SGHTA, CDR2 FQGTGA. The CDR3 totals 12 residues. DNA for the CDR3: TGTGCCAGCAGCGCAGGGACAGGCACCCAGTACTTC. It specifies CASSAGTGTQYF.

The rearrangement uses TRBV24-1 and TRBJ2-5, with TRBD1 matching over 7 bases. The end of the DNA is better explained by TRBJ2-1, so the J call may be wrong. The germline V gene encodes CDR1 KGHDR and CDR2 SFDVKD. The CDR3 contains 13 residues. The CDR3 reads CATSEDRAWEQFF. Written as DNA, the CDR3 is TGTGCCACCAGTGAAGACAGGGCCTGGGAGCAGTTCTTC.

As regards this clonotype: No DNA is shown, since the ends of the CDR3 on it are uncertain; the CDR3 is the one TCRdb lists. The gene calls are TRBV25-1 and TRBJ2-2. Looked up from germline, CDR1 is MGHDK and CDR2 is SYGVNS. The CDR3 is 16 residues long, ends included. This CDR3 is CACSARDSLRFGELFF.

This clonotype was detected a few times. This chain links TRBV9 with TRBJ1-1; D ambiguous. Deletions cut 7 bases from V and 4 bases from J, with 17 bases between. Germline values: CDR1 SGDLS, CDR2 YYNGEE. CDR3 length: 14 amino acids. CDR3 protein: CASAGVITGTEAFF. CDR3 sequence (DNA): TGTGCCAGCGCCGGGGTCATTACCGGCACTGAAGCTTTCTTT.

This clonotype was seen a few times. The rearrangement uses TRBV19 and TRBJ1-1; D uncertain. The CDR3 covers 15 residues. CDR1 and CDR2 (germline): LNHDA, SQIVND (reference sequence). V lost 4 bases to trimming and J lost 6 bases, with 18 bases between them. The CDR3 sequence is CASSTDGVMRAEAFF. In DNA, the CDR3 is TGTGCCAGTAGTACCGACGGGGTGATGAGGGCTGAAGCTTTCTTT.